Ten or more counts support the clone carrying this T cell receptor (beta chain). The record originates from a study of read filtering for tumor transcriptome and immune sequencing. From germline, CDR1 is SGHRS and CDR2 YFSETQ. The CDR3 has 16 amino acids. V lost 4 bases, J lost 5 bases, and 8 bases stayed unmatched. The library was built from roughly 400 ng RNA with molecular barcoded adaptors for alpha/delta and beta/gamma chains. In TCRdb, the reads were re-called with MiXCR into one record per CDR3 protein. The table shows some 120,000 distinct CDR3 sequences, with 10% to 15% occurring only once. J is TRBJ2-7 and V is TRBV5-1; TRBD2 agrees at 14 bases. Sequencing input: a population of CD138-negative cells sorted from bone marrow. The clonotype comes from a donor aged 40 or over with multiple myeloma. In DNA form, the CDR3 reads TGCGCCAGCAGCCTGGGACTAGCGGGAGCGGGTAACGAGCAGTACTTC. Translating it yields CASSLGLAGAGNEQYF.